This T cell receptor beta chain was captured in a study of cytomegalovirus exposure and HLA in healthy donors. Findings and caveats of the study: The study dropped some indistinguishable V segments, TRBV6-2 and TRBV6-3 among them.

This CDR3 has 14 amino acids. V gave up 4 bases and J gave up 8 bases; unmatched junction bases: 6. CDR1 is KGHSH, CDR2 LQKENI, per germline. This clone was counted a single time. Its target is not known. The study ran its PCR with 60 Vbeta and 13 Jbeta primers. The table came from immunoSEQ multiplex PCR; TCRdb's copy has only in-frame clones and leaves some out. Of 250,000 to 350,000 clones listed, 80% to 90% are singletons. The source is a middle-aged man in good health and CMV-seropositive. The chain combines TRBV18 with TRBJ1-2; 11 bases align to TRBD1. The sequenced sample was PBMCs. The CDR3: CASSLSDRGRGYTF. In DNA, the CDR3 is TGTGCCAGCTCACTTTCGGACAGGGGGCGCGGCTACACCTTC.